The present TCR beta chain was sequenced within a study of molecular identifiers for immune sequencing clone quantification. This clonotype was seen many times. The antigen is undetermined. Study findings and constraints: Jurkat TCR RNA from one cell was spiked into 1 million or so naive cells, and it was reportedly detectable there.

TCRdb recomputed calls from the PCR reads with MiXCR, one row per CDR3 protein. The sample has roughly 320,000 distinct CDR3 sequences, over 20% seen once. V shed 1 base and J 5 bases; nucleotides not matched to a gene: 10. This CDR3 has 18 amino acids. Germline loops: CDR1 SGHVS, CDR2 FNYEAQ. Sequencing used naive CD8+ T cells from blood, with Jurkat cell RNA spiked in. Subset specified: FACS-sorted CD8+CD4-CCR7+CD45RA+ naive T cells. This chain uses TRBV7-6 with TRBJ2-7; 14 bases are shared with TRBD2. The receptor comes from a human donor in good health. Some libraries in this study had Jurkat cell RNA spiked in. The CDR3 sequence is CASSLVRTSGGIVHEQYF. The DNA for the CDR3 is TGTGCCAGCAGCTTAGTCCGGACTAGCGGGGGGATAGTCCACGAGCAGTACTTC.